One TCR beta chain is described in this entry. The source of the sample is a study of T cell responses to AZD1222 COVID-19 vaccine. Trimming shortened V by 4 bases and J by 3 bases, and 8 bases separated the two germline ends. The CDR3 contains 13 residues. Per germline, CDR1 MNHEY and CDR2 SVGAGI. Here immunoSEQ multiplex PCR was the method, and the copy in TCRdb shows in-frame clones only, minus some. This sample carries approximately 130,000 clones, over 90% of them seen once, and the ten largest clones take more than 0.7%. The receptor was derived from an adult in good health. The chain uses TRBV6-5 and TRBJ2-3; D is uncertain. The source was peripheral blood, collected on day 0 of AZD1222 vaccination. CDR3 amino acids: CASSFIPTDTQYF. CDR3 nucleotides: TGTGCCAGCAGTTTTATACCAACAGATACGCAGTATTTT.